The sequence of this TCR beta chain was determined in a study of T cells after yellow fever vaccination. TCR cDNA was made by 5'RACE template switching, adding a universal primer site and UMIs. In TCRdb, the 5' RACE reads were re-called with MiXCR into one record per CDR3 protein. The sample lists roughly 500,000 distinct CDR3 sequences; approximately 21% were seen once. The receptor's source is a man between 25 and 39 years old who received the YFV17D yellow fever vaccine. Source: PBMCs, taken 15 days after the yellow fever booster vaccination.

CDR3 nucleotide sequence: TGTGCCAGCAGGCGACAGGGGGCGAAGCAAGAGACCCAGTACTTC. It specifies CASRRQGAKQETQYF. The chain has TRBV6-2 or TRBV6-3 and TRBJ2-5, with 10 bases matching TRBD1. The CDR3 has 15 residues. Germline values: CDR1 MNHEY, CDR2 SVGEGT. J lost 2 bases, V lost 6 bases, and 6 bases had no gene match.